The 6 T cell receptor beta chains given below trace back to one sample, sequenced in a study of OX40 agonist ivuxolimab in advanced cancers. Method: immunoSEQ multiplex PCR; TCRdb's copy keeps in-frame clones and lacks some. There are 52,000 or so clones in the sample; 90% to 95% occur only once, and more than 10% lies in the top ten. The material was CD4+ or CD8+ T cells sorted from blood, obtained in a trial of the OX40 agonist ivuxolimab. These TCRs come from an adult with an advanced solid tumor such as melanoma, head and neck, liver or kidney cancer.

This clone was seen once. The V gene is TRBV9, the J gene TRBJ2-7, with no clear D. Trimming removed 3 bases at V and 2 bases at J, with 15 bases between. Germline CDR1 and CDR2: SGDLS and YYNGEE. The CDR3 sequence is 15 residues long. The CDR3 DNA sequence: TGTGCCAGCAGCGCGGGCCCGAGTAACCCCTACGAGCAGTACTTC. Translating gives CASSAGPSNPYEQYF.

The sample holds one count of this clone. This sequence joins TRBV18 and TRBJ2-7; TRBD1 matches at 9 bases. Per germline, CDR1 KGHSH and CDR2 LQKENI. The CDR3 runs to 15 residues. Trimming at V came to 6 bases and at J to 0 bases, leaving 6 bases not matched to a gene. The CDR3 DNA sequence: TGTGCCAGCTCGGGTCCGACAGGGGGCTCCTACGAGCAGTACTTC. The encoded protein is CASSGPTGGSYEQYF. Using reference TRBV18 and TRBJ2-7 for the parts outside the CDR3, the full variable domain is NAGVMQNPRHLVRRRGQEARLRCSPMKGHSHVYWYRQLPEEGLKFMVYLQKENIIDESGMPKERFSAEFPKEGPSILRIQQVVRGDSAAYFCASSGPTGGSYEQYFGPGTRLTVT.

The chain links TRBV11-2 to TRBJ2-5, with unresolved D. Per germline, CDR1 SGHAT and CDR2 FQNNGV. This CDR3 is 11 amino acids long. Between the trimmed V and J ends, which lost 5 bases and 4 bases, there was a span of 5 bases. The CDR3: CASSRGETQYF. CDR3 nucleotides: TGTGCCAGCAGCCGCGGAGAGACCCAGTACTTC.

The CDR3 reads CASSLAGAGAFFEQYF. The CDR3 region has the DNA TGTGCCAGCAGCTTAGCGGGAGCGGGAGCCTTCTTCGAGCAGTACTTC. The chain recombines TRBV7-9 with TRBJ2-7, with TRBD2 matching 8 bases. Germline loops: CDR1 SEHNR, CDR2 FQNEAQ (reference sequence). This CDR3 contains 16 residues. The junction had 10 bases not matched to a gene; V was cut back by 0 bases and J by 6 bases.

The chain combines TRBV2 with TRBJ2-5; 12 positions agree with TRBD1. The CDR3 consists of 15 residues. Germline lookup yields CDR1 SNHLY and CDR2 FYNNEI. The V gene end was trimmed by 7 bases and the J gene end by 5 bases; junction bases not matched to a gene: 8. CDR3 in amino acids: CASTVGTGGAETQYF. Written as DNA, the CDR3 is TGTGCCAGCACTGTGGGGACAGGGGGCGCGGAGACCCAGTACTTC.

V gene TRBV14 combines with J gene TRBJ2-5, with D perhaps matching TRBD2 (5 bases). Germline-derived CDR1 and CDR2 are SGHDN and FVKESK. CDR3 size: 14 residues. Trimming left V 4 bases short and J 1 base short, with 10 bases between. The CDR3 DNA follows: TGTGCCAGCAGCCCCGGACTCCCCCAAGAGACCCAGTACTTC. As protein: CASSPGLPQETQYF.